Below, 18 T cell receptor beta chains from the same sample are listed, as sequenced in a study of blood T cell repertoires in COVID-19. Here immunoSEQ multiplex PCR was the method, and the copy in TCRdb shows in-frame clones only, minus some. In the table there are 100,000 to 150,000 clones, about four fifths of which are singletons. The sequencing input was peripheral blood. Every receptor here comes from a man aged 55 to 69 with acute or convalescent COVID-19.

This clone has a handful of counts. This chain joins TRBV4-2 and TRBJ2-3; TRBD2 agrees at 11 bases. The CDR3 is made up of 16 amino acids. Per germline, CDR1 LGHNA and CDR2 YNFKEQ. The ends lost 0 bases at V and 5 bases at J; junction bases unmatched: 4. CDR3 DNA sequence: TGTGCCAGCAGCCAAGACACTAGCGGGAGAGGAGATACGCAGTATTTT. Protein: CASSQDTSGRGDTQYF.

The chain combines TRBV4-2 with TRBJ1-2, with TRBD1 matching 7 bases. The CDR3 is made up of 14 amino acids. Trimming at V came to 3 bases and at J to 5 bases, leaving 6 bases not matched to a gene. CDR1 is LGHNA and CDR2 is YNFKEQ in the germline V gene. As DNA, the CDR3 is TGTGCCAGCAGCCAGCCGGGGACAGTTTATGGCTACACCTTC. Translated: CASSQPGTVYGYTF.

The chain carries TRBV25-1 and TRBJ2-7, with TRBD1 identical over 7 bases. CDR3 length: 15 amino acids. J gave up 3 bases and V 5 bases, and 10 bases lay outside the gene matches. CDR1 and CDR2 (germline): MGHDK, SYGVNS. CDR3 residues: CASSLPGTGVYEQYF. Written as DNA, the CDR3 is TGTGCCAGCAGTCTGCCCGGTACAGGGGTCTACGAGCAGTACTTC.

The J gene is TRBJ1-1, the V gene TRBV5-1; tentatively, D is TRBD1 (6 bases). The CDR3 is 15 amino acids. V was clipped by 3 bases and J by 0 bases, with 12 bases between them. Looked up from germline, CDR1 is SGHRS and CDR2 is YFSETQ. CDR3 nucleotides: TGCGCCAGCAGCTGGACAGACTCCATGAACACTGAAGCTTTCTTT. Residues: CASSWTDSMNTEAFF.

The V and J genes are TRBV19 and TRBJ2-7, with D hard to call. Germline assignment: CDR1 LNHDA and CDR2 SQIVND (reference sequence). CDR3 length: 14 residues. V shed 5 bases and J shed 0 bases, with 11 bases lying between them. In DNA form, the CDR3 reads TGTGCCAGTAGTTTCAGGCTGAGCTCCTACGAGCAGTACTTC. Translating it yields CASSFRLSSYEQYF.

The V call is TRBV9, the J call TRBJ2-1; D is possibly TRBD2 (6 bases). The germline gives CDR1 SGDLS, CDR2 YYNGEE. V was pared by 4 bases and J by 4 bases, with 12 bases between. The CDR3 consists of 14 residues. The CDR3 DNA follows: TGTGCCAGCAGCCCGCGGGGTCAGTACAATGAGCAGTTCTTC. It encodes CASSPRGQYNEQFF.

The chain carries TRBV2 and TRBJ1-4; TRBD1 matches 7 bases. Germline trimming cut 6 bases from V and 3 bases from J; bases unmatched to any gene: 7. The CDR3 extends over 15 amino acids. Germline CDR1 SNHLY, CDR2 FYNNEI. This chain's CDR3 is CASRLTGRSNEKLFF. The CDR3 coding sequence is TGTGCCAGCAGATTGACAGGGCGATCTAATGAAAAACTGTTTTTT.

The J gene is TRBJ2-6, the V gene TRBV24-1, with TRBD1 as a possible D gene (5 bases). Germline lookup yields CDR1 KGHDR and CDR2 SFDVKD. V lost 4 bases and J lost 0, with 12 bases in between. The CDR3 runs to 17 residues. The CDR3 region has the DNA TGTGCCACCAGTGACCAAGGGGTCAACTCTGGGGCCAACGTCCTGACTTTC. Translating gives CATSDQGVNSGANVLTF.

This chain joins TRBV28 and TRBJ2-7; possibly TRBD2 for D (6 bases). V was clipped by 2 bases and J by 2 bases, with 13 bases between them. Germline V CDR1 and CDR2: MDHEN, SYDVKM. CDR3 length: 15 residues. CDR3 in amino acids: CASSLGTHRAYEQYF. CDR3 in DNA: TGTGCCAGCAGTTTAGGGACTCATCGGGCCTACGAGCAGTACTTC.

This sequence joins TRBV6-6 and TRBJ1-4; D uncertain. The V gene lost 7 bases and the J gene lost 9 bases, with 15 bases spanning the gap. The CDR3 extends over 13 amino acids. Germline loops: CDR1 MNHNY, CDR2 SVGAGI (reference sequence). The CDR3 spells CASNRETLKKLFF. The CDR3 DNA sequence: TGTGCCAGCAATCGCGAGACTCTGAAAAAACTGTTTTTT.

The rearrangement uses TRBV18 and TRBJ2-3; TRBD2 matches 8 bases. After removal of 2 bases from V and 4 bases from J, the junction contained 5 bases not matched to a gene. The CDR3 runs 15 residues. CDR1 is KGHSH and CDR2 is LQKENI in the germline V gene. As DNA, the CDR3 is TGTGCCAGCTCACCAAACGGGAGGGCCCCAGATACGCAGTATTTT. Translating it yields CASSPNGRAPDTQYF. The full variable domain, its missing parts supplied by reference TRBV18 and TRBJ2-3, is NAGVMQNPRHLVRRRGQEARLRCSPMKGHSHVYWYRQLPEEGLKFMVYLQKENIIDESGMPKERFSAEFPKEGPSILRIQQVVRGDSAAYFCASSPNGRAPDTQYFGPGTRLTVL.

This rearrangement joins TRBV2 to TRBJ1-2, with no clear D. Germline CDR1 and CDR2: SNHLY and FYNNEI. Trimming removed 7 bases at V and 1 base at J, with 13 bases between. CDR3 length: 14 residues. The CDR3 reads CASTPGLINYGYTF. The CDR3 nucleotides read TGTGCCAGCACTCCTGGACTGATTAACTATGGCTACACCTTC.

The chain uses TRBV28 and TRBJ1-3, with TRBD1 matching over 7 bases. V trimming: 8 bases; J trimming: 3 bases; junction bases outside the gene matches: 1. The CDR3 is 12 residues long. CDR1 and CDR2 (germline): MDHEN, SYDVKM. CDR3 region: CASQGGGNTIYF. The DNA of the CDR3 is TGTGCCAGCCAGGGGGGTGGAAACACCATATATTTT. The whole variable domain, remainder taken from reference TRBV28 and TRBJ1-3, is DVKVTQSSRYLVKRTGEKVFLECVQDMDHENMFWYRQDPGLGLRLIYFSYDVKMKEKGDIPEGYSVSREKKERFSLILESASTNQTSMYLCASQGGGNTIYFGEGSWLTVV.

The rearrangement links TRBV4-1 to TRBJ2-1, with 8 nucleotides matching TRBD1. The V gene's germline CDR1 is MGHRA and CDR2 YSYEKL. The V segment lost 1 base and the J segment 6 bases; nucleotides outside the gene matches: 8. The CDR3 extends over 16 amino acids. The DNA of the CDR3 is TGCGCCAGCAGCCAAGGGGCAGGGGGCTTCTTCAATGAGCAGTTCTTC. As protein: CASSQGAGGFFNEQFF.

The J gene is TRBJ2-7, the V gene TRBV30, with D possibly being TRBD1 (5 bases). Germline loops: CDR1 GTSNPN, CDR2 SVGIG (reference sequence). V was shortened by 2 bases and J by 6 bases, with 11 bases between the two germline ends. The length of the CDR3 is 12 residues. The CDR3 region has the DNA TGTGCCTGGAGTCCAACCAGGGCCGAGCAGTACTTC. It specifies CAWSPTRAEQYF.

CDR3 sequence: CASSERAKLAGSYNEQFF. CDR3 DNA sequence: TGTGCCAGCAGTGAGAGGGCTAAACTAGCGGGCTCCTACAATGAGCAGTTCTTC. V usage is TRBV6-1 and J usage is TRBJ2-1; 9 bases fit TRBD2. The CDR3 consists of 18 residues. CDR1 is MNHNS and CDR2 is SASEGT in the germline V gene. Germline trimming cut 3 bases from V and 0 bases from J; bases unmatched to any gene: 9.

This chain links TRBV6-4 with TRBJ2-1, with 14 bases identical to TRBD2. This CDR3 contains 18 residues. Per germline, CDR1 MRHNA and CDR2 SNTAGT. Germline trimming cut 5 bases from V and 2 bases from J; bases unmatched to any gene: 8. The CDR3 sequence: CASSFLTSGRAPYNEQFF. In DNA, the CDR3 is TGTGCCAGCAGTTTCCTGACTAGCGGGAGGGCCCCCTACAATGAGCAGTTCTTC.

This chain connects TRBV3-1 (or the pseudogene TRBV3-2) to TRBJ2-3, with 8 bases lining up with TRBD2. Trimming cost V 3 bases and J 1 base; bases outside gene matches: 3. Germline CDR1 and CDR2: LGHDT and YNNKEL (reference sequence). This CDR3 has 15 residues. The CDR3 bases are TGTGCCAGCAGCCATTCCGGGAGGGGCACAGATACGCAGTATTTT. This codes for CASSHSGRGTDTQYF.